A single sample gave rise to the 24 T cell receptor beta chains below, sequenced in a study of T cell repertoires in cytomegalovirus infection. MiXCR, run by TCRdb on the reads, gives a single entry per CDR3 protein. The data show about 830,000 distinct CDR3 sequences, 32% seen once. These TCRs' antigens remain unknown. The sample was cultured CD8+ T cells from PBMCs, taken from culture after CMV antigen stimulation. The receptors here all came from a human donor in good health (CMV status not recorded). Some clones in this sample may be carry-over from other donors' samples.

A few counts support this clonotype. This chain uses TRBV6-5 with TRBJ2-3; 10 bases agree with TRBD2. Unmatched junction bases numbered 8, after V lost 2 bases and J lost 3 bases. In germline, CDR1 is MNHEY, CDR2 SVGAGI. This CDR3 is 17 amino acids long. CDR3 nucleotides: TGTGCCAGCAGTTACCGATCAAGAGCGGGAGGGACAGATACGCAGTATTTT. This encodes CASSYRSRAGGTDTQYF.

In its sample, this clonotype was seen a few times. The CDR3 region is CAISEYGGGQPQHF. The CDR3 coding sequence is TGTGCCATCAGTGAGTACGGGGGCGGTCAGCCCCAGCATTTT. The chain carries TRBV10-3 and TRBJ1-5, with D possibly TRBD1 on 6 matching bases. CDR1 is ENHRY, CDR2 SYGVKD, per germline. Trimming stripped 1 base from V and 6 bases from J, with 10 bases between. CDR3 length equals 14 residues.

In the case of this clonotype: A much larger clone differs from this one at a single base, so this may be a read error. The chain carries TRBV19 and TRBJ2-2; D remains unclear. V was pared by 2 bases and J by 1 base, with 5 bases between. Germline lookup yields CDR1 LNHDA and CDR2 SQIVND (reference sequence). The CDR3 length is 14 residues. CDR3 DNA: TGTGCCAGTAGTATACGTGTGAACACCGGGGAGCTGTTTTTT. Encoded protein: CASSIRVNTGELFF.

The table lists this clonotype with a few counts. V is TRBV7-6 and J is TRBJ1-1; D might be TRBD1 (6 bases). The ends were cut back, 11 bases at V and 6 bases at J, with 10 bases in the middle. CDR1 is SGHVS, CDR2 FNYEAQ, per germline. The CDR3 extends over 10 amino acids. The DNA for the CDR3 is TGTGCCGCAAGACAGGCTGAAGCTTTCTTT. Translation: CAARQAEAFF.

This chain joins TRBV7-9 and TRBJ2-1; D remains ambiguous. The CDR3 extends over 12 amino acids. The germline CDR1 and CDR2 sequences are SEHNR and FQNEAQ (reference sequence). The V and J ends lost 6 bases and 8 bases respectively, with 11 bases between them. The CDR3 reads CASSPILDEQFF. The CDR3 nucleotides read TGTGCCAGCAGTCCGATTCTGGATGAGCAGTTCTTC.

The rearrangement links TRBV2 to TRBJ1-2; D is ambiguous. The CDR3 consists of 10 residues. The V end lost 4 bases, the J end lost 13 bases, and 10 bases lay between the germline ends. The germline V gene has CDR1 SNHLY and CDR2 FYNNEI. Here the CDR3 reads CASSGRAATF. CDR3 coding DNA: TGTGCCAGCAGTGGGAGGGCTGCCACCTTC.

This clonotype was observed at least ten times. The V call is TRBV7-2, the J call TRBJ2-5; 7 bases fit TRBD2. The junction had 4 bases not matched to a gene; V was cut back by 2 bases and J by 1 base. The CDR3 length is 15 residues. Germline V lookup: CDR1 SGHTA, CDR2 FQGNSA. The CDR3, as DNA: TGTGCCAGCAGCTTATGGGGGGGGGGCCAAGAGACCCAGTACTTC. Translating gives CASSLWGGGQETQYF.

The chain uses TRBV27 and TRBJ2-1; the D gene could be TRBD1 or TRBD2 (5 bases each). The V gene lost 7 bases and the J gene lost 10 bases, with 14 bases spanning the gap. CDR3 size: 12 residues. Per germline, CDR1 MNHEY and CDR2 SMNVEV (reference sequence). In nucleotides, the CDR3 is TGTGCCAGCACAGGGACGTTTCCCGAGCAGTTCTTC. It translates to CASTGTFPEQFF.

The chain employs TRBV12-3 or TRBV12-4 and TRBJ2-2; D is ambiguous. Trimming stripped 6 bases from V and 5 bases from J, with 16 bases between. This CDR3 is built from 15 residues. The CDR3: CASSLDHGGTGELFF. Written as DNA, the CDR3 is TGTGCCAGCAGCTTGGACCACGGTGGGACCGGGGAGCTGTTTTTT.

This clonotype was seen more than once but under ten times. The chain carries TRBV12-3 or TRBV12-4 and TRBJ1-1; D perhaps matches TRBD1 (6 bases). CDR3 length: 15 residues. V gave up 3 bases and J gave up 6 bases, with 17 bases separating them. CDR3 nucleotide sequence: TGTGCCAGCAGTTTGAGGACTCGACAGGTCTCTGAAGCTTTCTTT. This codes for CASSLRTRQVSEAFF.

V is TRBV9 and J is TRBJ2-3; the match to TRBD2 covers 13 bases. CDR3 length: 18 amino acids. The V and J ends lost 4 bases and 0 bases, in that order; junction bases with no gene match: 8. Germline assignment: CDR1 SGDLS and CDR2 YYNGEE. The CDR3 nucleotides are TGTGCCAGCAGCCCGGGACTAGCGGGGTTGACTAGCACAGATACGCAGTATTTT. It translates to CASSPGLAGLTSTDTQYF.

This chain joins TRBV6-1 and TRBJ2-1, with D tentatively TRBD2 (6 bases). The germline gives CDR1 MNHNS, CDR2 SASEGT. This CDR3 contains 20 residues. Trimming left V 8 bases short and J 0 bases short, with 29 bases between. The CDR3 DNA sequence: TGTGCCAGCTCCCTCTCGGGACTCCCTATTGAAAGCTTCTCCTACAATGAGCAGTTCTTC. It encodes CASSLSGLPIESFSYNEQFF.

The rearrangement joins TRBV7-9 to TRBJ2-1; 7 bases line up with TRBD2. The CDR3 totals 13 residues. V dropped 6 bases and J dropped 9; count of bases not matched to a gene: 8. Germline V CDR1 and CDR2: SEHNR, FQNEAQ (reference sequence). This CDR3 reads CASRGLEAIEQFF. The CDR3 region has the DNA TGTGCCAGCAGAGGACTAGAAGCTATTGAGCAGTTCTTC.

With regard to this clonotype: Its ends do not fully match the called genes, so a read error is possible. The chain recombines TRBV6-1 with TRBJ1-2; maybe TRBD1 (5 bases). Germline V gene lookup returns CDR1 MNHNS and CDR2 SASEGT. The CDR3 runs 15 residues. CDR3 loop: CASREGEGSGYGYTF. CDR3 sequence (DNA): TGTGCCAGCAGGGAAGGGGAGGGATCGGGCTATGGCTACACCTTC.

CDR3 sequence (DNA): TGTGCCAGCAGTTACTGGGACACTACGAGCACTGAAGCTTTCTTT. Translation gives CASSYWDTTSTEAFF. The V gene is TRBV6-5, the J gene TRBJ1-1, with D possibly TRBD1 on 6 matching bases. CDR3 length: 15 residues. Germline values: CDR1 MNHEY, CDR2 SVGAGI. Trimming stripped 1 base from V and 4 bases from J, with 13 bases between.

The V and J genes are TRBV10-3 and TRBJ2-3, with 13 nucleotides matching TRBD2. The germline gives CDR1 ENHRY, CDR2 SYGVKD. The length of the CDR3 is 18 residues. V lost 8 bases, J lost 2 bases, and 13 bases stayed unmatched. CDR3 loop: CAIARLAGGKTLTDTQYF. Here the CDR3 DNA reads TGTGCCATCGCCCGACTAGCGGGGGGAAAGACACTCACAGATACGCAGTATTTT.

This clonotype was observed a few times. The V and J genes are TRBV7-6 and TRBJ2-3; TRBD2 agrees at 9 bases. There are 15 residues in the CDR3. Unmatched junction bases numbered 9, after V lost 6 bases and J lost 5 bases. CDR1 SGHVS and CDR2 FNYEAQ come from the germline V gene. The CDR3 loop reads CASRPSGGREDTQYF. Written as DNA, the CDR3 is TGTGCCAGCAGACCGAGCGGGGGGCGGGAAGATACGCAGTATTTT.

The gene calls are TRBV4-1 and TRBJ2-7, with D possibly matching TRBD2 (6 bases). The germline V gene has CDR1 MGHRA and CDR2 YSYEKL. The CDR3 runs 14 residues. V was pared by 2 bases and J by 1 base, with 9 bases between. CDR3: CASSQRRGSYEQYF. The DNA of the CDR3 is TGCGCCAGCAGCCAACGTCGGGGGTCCTACGAGCAGTACTTC.

The genes are TRBV7-6 and TRBJ2-1, with D unresolved. Per germline, CDR1 SGHVS and CDR2 FNYEAQ. The CDR3 runs 12 residues. V lost 5 bases to trimming and J lost 8 bases, with 10 bases between them. The CDR3, as DNA: TGTGCCAGCAGCCACGGTAGACATGAGCAGTTCTTC. Translated, it gives CASSHGRHEQFF.

This clonotype was counted only a few times. This chain links TRBV2 with TRBJ2-1, with unresolved D. CDR3 length equals 12 residues. Trimming stripped 9 bases from V and 6 bases from J, with 12 bases between. The germline V gene has CDR1 SNHLY and CDR2 FYNNEI. CDR3 coding DNA: TGTGCCAGTTTGGGCAGGTCCAATGAGCAGTTCTTC. This codes for CASLGRSNEQFF. Looking up the rest from reference TRBV2 and TRBJ2-1 gives the full variable domain: EPEVTQTPSHQVTQMGQEVILRCVPISNHLYFYWYRQILGQKVEFLVSFYNNEISEKSEIFDDQFSVERPDGSNFTLKIRSTKLEDSAMYFCASLGRSNEQFFGPGTRLTVL.

The CDR3 DNA sequence: TGTGCCACCAGCGCCTACGACGAGACCCAGTACTTC. This codes for CATSAYDETQYF. The chain is built from TRBV15 and TRBJ2-5; no clear D gene. Trimming left V 5 bases short and J 5 bases short, with 9 bases between. The CDR3 sequence is 12 residues long. Germline V gives CDR1 LNHNV, CDR2 YYDKDF (reference sequence).

For this clonotype: Its ends do not fully match the called genes, so a read error is possible. The CDR3 is CVSHLGASSYNEQFF. CDR3 nucleotide sequence: TGTGTCAGCCACCTGGGTGCGAGCTCCTACAATGAGCAGTTCTTC. The chain links TRBV27 to TRBJ2-1, with D unresolved. The CDR3 runs to 15 residues. Germline CDR1 reads MNHEY; CDR2 reads SMNVEV (reference sequence).

For the CDR3, the DNA is TGCAGTGCTAGACAGGTGGGGGGGGGCACTGAAGCTTTCTTT. Translation gives CSARQVGGGTEAFF. This sequence joins TRBV20-1 and TRBJ1-1; the D gene is possibly TRBD1 (5 bases). Trimming removed 2 bases at V and 4 bases at J, with 14 bases between. The germline gives CDR1 DFQATT, CDR2 SNEGSKA (reference sequence). This CDR3 is 14 amino acids long.

The CDR3 DNA follows: TGTGCCAGCAGTTCAAATAAACAGGGTTTCAATCAGCCCCAGCATTTT. Protein: CASSSNKQGFNQPQHF. J is TRBJ1-5 and V is TRBV7-9; TRBD1 might be the D (6 bases). This CDR3 is 16 amino acids long. Trimming left V 6 bases short and J 3 bases short, with 18 bases between. Germline V gene data show CDR1 as SEHNR and CDR2 as FQNEAQ (reference sequence).